The clone carrying this TCR beta chain showed up just a few times. Its antigen is undetermined. V was cut by 9 bases and J by 0 bases, with 5 bases left in between. The CDR3 has 11 residues. Looked up from germline, CDR1 is MNHGY and CDR2 is SVAAGI. This record comes from a study of shared clonotypes between healthy human individuals. The study, taken as a whole, reports: Clonotype sharing among donors was expected to depend on sequencing depth.

Some clones are missing from TCRdb's copy, which holds only in-frame ones; the method was immunoSEQ multiplex PCR. The data hold roughly 640,000 clones, with approximately 79% observed a single time. This TCR came from a woman aged 30 to 39 in good health. Sequencing used memory CD4+ T cells sorted from blood. Subset specified: CD45RA-negative fraction. The genes are TRBV6-9 and TRBJ1-2; no reliable D call. CDR3 in DNA: TGTGCCAGGCAGACTAACTATGGCTACACCTTC. Translated, it gives CARQTNYGYTF.